Listed below are T cell receptor beta chains from one sample, sequenced in a study of blood T cell repertoires in COVID-19. TCRdb keeps only in-frame clones here, not all; method: immunoSEQ multiplex PCR. The repertoire holds under 250,000 clones, with around 90% as singletons. Sequencing input: peripheral blood. The receptors come from a man in his 60s who had recovered from COVID-19. CDR3s include the opening cysteine and the closing phenylalanine or tryptophan.

cdr3_length	v_call	j_call	cdr3_aa
15	TRBV7-3	TRBJ2-2	CASSGASSFTGELFF
13	TRBV6-4	TRBJ1-1	CASSRTGVTEAFF
13	TRBV5-5	TRBJ2-1	CASSFGVNNEQFF
18	TRBV7-6	TRBJ2-4	CASSLAPSGMGGGGIQYF
15	TRBV19	TRBJ2-3	CASTMGQGTTDTQYF
16	TRBV7-3	TRBJ2-2	CASSLPQGAGTGELFF
14	TRBV3-1/TRBV3-2	TRBJ2-7	CASSLAGGTYEQYF
16	TRBV5-1	TRBJ2-3	CASSLEAGYPTDTQYF
13	TRBV12-3/TRBV12-4	TRBJ2-7	CASRRTGAYEQYF
16	TRBV10-3	TRBJ2-1	CAISASAVSSYNEQFF
14	TRBV19	TRBJ1-4	CASSIQGLGEKLFF
13	TRBV19	TRBJ1-2	CATQTGGNYGYTF
14	TRBV5-1	TRBJ2-3	CASSTGQNTDTQYF
14	TRBV5-4	TRBJ2-4	CASSLGGRANIQYF
15	TRBV18	TRBJ2-5	CASSPGQGARETQYF
13	TRBV9	TRBJ2-1	CASSVTGATKQFF
15	TRBV3-1/TRBV3-2	TRBJ1-1	CASSPRSREGTEAFF
14	TRBV3-1/TRBV3-2	TRBJ1-1	CASSRGQGDTEAFF
14	TRBV11-3	TRBJ2-1	CASSFSGSYNEQFF
15	TRBV9	TRBJ2-3	CASSLPSGAIYTQYF